The 7 T cell receptor beta chains in this list originate from one sample, sequenced in a study of shared clonotypes between healthy human individuals. The method was immunoSEQ multiplex PCR; TCRdb's version includes in-frame clones alone and lacks a portion of them. The table has millions of clones, about 92% seen once. What was sequenced was naive CD4+ T cells sorted from blood. This sample's subset: CD45RA+ positively selected. The receptors come from a man aged 18 to 30 in good health.

V and J are TRBV9 and TRBJ2-1; 11 bases map to TRBD2. The CDR3 loop spans 16 amino acids. J lost 5 bases, V lost 0 bases, and 4 bases had no gene match. Germline V lookup: CDR1 SGDLS, CDR2 YYNGEE. The CDR3 reads CASSVGLAGGNNEQFF. The CDR3 DNA sequence: TGTGCCAGCAGCGTAGGCCTAGCGGGGGGCAACAATGAGCAGTTCTTC.

The chain recombines TRBV19 with TRBJ1-5; no definite D call. The CDR3 sequence is 22 residues long. Trimming removed 5 bases at V and 0 bases at J, with 32 bases between. Looked up from germline, CDR1 is LNHDA and CDR2 is SQIVND (reference sequence). This CDR3 reads CASSLRSKLRTLTSNSNQPQHF. DNA for the CDR3: TGTGCCAGTAGTTTACGTTCGAAATTACGGACGTTAACGTCTAATAGCAATCAGCCCCAGCATTTT.

Concerning this clone: At the DNA level, this CDR3 is encoded by other sequences in the same sample as well. The rearrangement links TRBV18 to TRBJ2-3; 7 bases line up with TRBD1. The V gene's germline CDR1 is KGHSH and CDR2 LQKENI. The CDR3 is 15 amino acids. J gave up 0 bases and V 6 bases, and 6 bases lay outside the gene matches. Here the CDR3 reads CASSSRQGSTDTQYF. The CDR3 DNA is TGTGCCAGCTCCTCCCGACAGGGCAGCACAGATACGCAGTATTTT.

This sequence joins TRBV27 and TRBJ2-3, with D maybe TRBD1 (5 bases). The CDR3 loop spans 16 amino acids. The germline V gene encodes CDR1 MNHEY and CDR2 SMNVEV (reference sequence). Trimming stripped 11 bases from V and 3 bases from J, with 24 bases between. The DNA for the CDR3 is TGTGCCTTTCCGAAATGGGGCGACGGGCGGACAGATACGCAGTATTTT. Residues: CAFPKWGDGRTDTQYF.

The V call is TRBV28, the J call TRBJ1-2, with TRBD1 matching over 9 bases. There are 15 residues in the CDR3. Germline CDR1 MDHEN, CDR2 SYDVKM. With V trimmed by 5 bases and J by 3 bases, 7 bases remained unmatched. The CDR3: CASSPQGAQHYGYTF. Here the CDR3 DNA reads TGTGCCAGCAGTCCACAGGGGGCGCAACACTATGGCTACACCTTC.

The V and J genes are TRBV11-2 and TRBJ2-3, with unresolved D. The CDR3 runs 12 residues. V lost 8 bases and J lost 0, with 6 bases in between. Germline V gene lookup returns CDR1 SGHAT and CDR2 FQNNGV. CDR3 DNA sequence: TGTGCCAGCCAAGGTAGCACAGATACGCAGTATTTT. This translates into CASQGSTDTQYF.

The V call is TRBV7-6, the J call TRBJ2-5, with D perhaps TRBD1 (6 bases). Germline V gene lookup returns CDR1 SGHVS and CDR2 FNYEAQ. Trimming removed 5 bases at V and 5 bases at J, with 15 bases between. The CDR3 loop spans 14 amino acids. The CDR3 protein is CASSTTGITETQYF. CDR3 coding DNA: TGTGCCAGCAGCACAACAGGGATTACCGAGACCCAGTACTTC.